This T cell receptor beta chain was documented in a study of blood T cells in healthy people across ages. Through a sample-barcoded 5' primer and a J-beta primer mix, a second PCR was run for about 7 to 12 cycles. Via MiXCR, TCRdb re-called the 5' RACE reads, giving one row per CDR3 protein. Among about 560,000 distinct CDR3 sequences listed, roughly a quarter were seen once. Germline V gene sequence: CDR1 KGHSH, CDR2 LQKENI. With 6 bases removed from V and 0 bases from J, the gap between germline ends came to 17 bases. The CDR3 totals 16 residues. Separately, the same data were catalogued under a study of T cells of mothers and their children.

The chain joins TRBV18 to TRBJ1-1; D unclear. The sequencing sample was made of blood. This clonotype was sampled from a boy between 2 and 10 years old in good health. CDR3 amino acids: CASSSNTEAVNTEAFF. Here the CDR3 DNA reads TGTGCCAGCTCCTCGAACACGGAGGCAGTGAACACTGAAGCTTTCTTT.